The rows below give T cell receptor beta chains drawn from one sample of a study of neurological immune-mediated disorders. TCRdb used MiXCR to reprocess the 5' RACE reads, holding one entry per CDR3 protein. The sample lists tens of thousands of distinct CDR3 sequences, roughly 3.5% occurring once. Sequences were obtained from PBMCs. All receptors come from a woman aged 45-65 years with multiple sclerosis. Both conserved end residues are part of each CDR3. Each record gives: V gene, D gene, CDR3 length, J gene, clone size, CDR3 protein, CDR3 DNA. D genes are given only for firm matches. Clone size is shown for a subset of rows, as once, few, many or a class of expanded clone.

>TRBV12-3/TRBV12-4|.|12|TRBJ2-5|many
CASTRWPNPLHF
TGTGCCAGCACTCGTTGGCCTAACCCCTTGCACTTC
>TRBV12-3/TRBV12-4|TRBD1|15|TRBJ2-7|many
CASRHTGTGGYEQYF
TGTGCCAGCAGACATACCGGGACAGGGGGCTACGAGCAGTACTTC
>TRBV7-2|.|14|TRBJ1-1|many
CASSLGLGPTEAFF
TGTGCCAGCAGCTTAGGTCTTGGCCCCACTGAAGCTTTCTTT
>TRBV20-1|.|15|TRBJ2-1|many
CSAPAKQSSYNEQFF
TGCAGTGCCCCAGCCAAACAGAGCTCCTACAATGAGCAGTTCTTC
>TRBV20-1|.|14|TRBJ2-1|many
CSASYLATHNEQFF
TGCAGTGCCTCCTACCTAGCGACTCACAATGAGCAGTTCTTC
>TRBV5-1|TRBD2|15|TRBJ2-5|many
CASSLALAGEETQYF
TGCGCCAGCAGCTTGGCATTAGCGGGGGAAGAGACCCAGTACTTC
>TRBV7-6|TRBD1|15|TRBJ2-5|many
CASSGRQGDQETQYF
TGTGCCAGCAGCGGAAGACAGGGGGACCAAGAGACCCAGTACTTC
>TRBV27|.|15|TRBJ2-5|many
CASSLFGDVPRTQYF
TGTGCCAGCAGTTTATTCGGGGATGTGCCCCGGACCCAGTACTTC
>TRBV7-9|TRBD1|18|TRBJ1-1|many
CASSLSQQGAFDDTEAFF
TGTGCCAGCAGCTTATCGCAACAGGGGGCGTTTGATGACACTGAAGCTTTCTTT
>TRBV20-1|.|15|TRBJ2-3|many
CSARSGLLNTDTQYF
TGCAGTGCTAGGTCGGGACTCCTAAACACAGATACGCAGTATTTT
>TRBV9|TRBD1|21|TRBJ2-5|many
CASSVFENLPTGDEFKETQYF
TGTGCCAGCAGCGTTTTCGAGAATCTGCCGACAGGGGACGAGTTTAAAGAGACCCAGTACTTC
>TRBV29-1|.|14|TRBJ2-7|medium-sized
CSVEDRGVPYEQYF
TGCAGCGTTGAAGATCGAGGGGTACCCTACGAGCAGTACTTC
>TRBV28|.|18|TRBJ2-1|many
CASSLWGRWGRKDNEQFF
TGTGCCAGCAGTTTATGGGGGCGGTGGGGTAGGAAGGACAATGAGCAGTTCTTC
>TRBV4-3|.|14|TRBJ1-1|many
CASSQTTENTEAFF
TGCGCCAGCAGCCAAACGACAGAGAACACTGAAGCTTTCTTT
>TRBV20-1|.|12|TRBJ2-5|many
CSARDRAKTQYF
TGCAGTGCTAGAGATCGGGCAAAGACCCAGTACTTC
>TRBV5-1|.|15|TRBJ1-1|many
CASSLEQGGRPEAFF
TGCGCCAGCAGCTTGGAACAGGGAGGAAGACCTGAAGCTTTCTTT
>TRBV7-2|.|15|TRBJ2-3|many
CASRTQGGGTDTQYF
TGTGCCAGCAGAACACAGGGGGGGGGCACAGATACGCAGTATTTT
>TRBV20-1|TRBD2|15|TRBJ2-1|once
CSASPLAGGYNEQFF
TGCAGTGCTAGCCCTCTAGCGGGGGGATACAATGAGCAGTTCTTC
>TRBV6-5|.|8|TRBJ1-1|many
CASGGAFF
TGTGCCAGCGGCGGAGCTTTCTTT
>TRBV3-1|.|15|TRBJ2-7|many
CASSQLKGSSYEQYF
TGTGCCAGCAGCCAACTCAAAGGCAGTTCCTACGAGCAGTACTTC
>TRBV27|.|14|TRBJ2-2|many
CASSRTTNTGELFF
TGTGCCAGCAGCCGTACTACGAACACCGGGGAGCTGTTTTTT
>TRBV20-1|TRBD1|13|TRBJ1-2|many
CSATGASGYGYTF
TGCAGTGCCACAGGGGCTTCTGGCTATGGCTACACCTTC
>TRBV9|TRBD2|16|TRBJ2-1|many
CASSGLGLAVYNEQFF
TGTGCCAGCAGCGGGTTGGGACTAGCGGTGTACAATGAGCAGTTCTTC
>TRBV21-1|.|13|TRBJ2-5|many
CASRLQGMETQYF
TGTGCCAGCAGATTACAGGGGATGGAGACCCAGTACTTC
>TRBV6-2/TRBV6-3|TRBD1|18|TRBJ1-5|many
CASSYLSEGQGGYQPQHF
TGTGCCAGCAGTTACTTATCCGAGGGACAGGGAGGATATCAGCCCCAGCATTTT
>TRBV9|.|14|TRBJ1-2|many
CASSDRWGNYGYTF
TGTGCCAGCAGTGACAGGTGGGGTAACTATGGCTACACCTTC
>TRBV4-1|TRBD1|16|TRBJ2-3|many
CASSHPLRGRTDTQYF
TGCGCCAGCAGCCACCCTTTGAGGGGGCGCACAGATACGCAGTATTTT
>TRBV6-5|.|15|TRBJ1-2|many
CASSPTGSVGSGYTF
TGTGCCAGCAGTCCCACAGGGTCGGTTGGAAGTGGCTACACCTTC
>TRBV20-1|TRBD1|15|TRBJ2-5|many
CSARDSGTAQETQYF
TGCAGTGCTAGAGACTCCGGGACAGCCCAAGAGACCCAGTACTTC
>TRBV5-6|.|15|TRBJ2-3|many
CASSAGRGVTDTQYF
TGTGCCAGCAGCGCGGGACGAGGGGTCACAGATACGCAGTATTTT
>TRBV7-2|.|19|TRBJ1-5|few
CANSATGTPAPYSNQPQHF
TGTGCCAACAGCGCCACAGGGACCCCCGCGCCATATAGCAATCAGCCCCAGCATTTT
>TRBV9|.|15|TRBJ1-2|many
CASSDLYGNHYGYTF
TGTGCCAGCAGCGACCTTTACGGAAATCACTATGGCTACACCTTC
>TRBV5-1|.|15|TRBJ2-1|many
CASRLQVWDLDEQFF
TGCGCCAGCAGACTGCAGGTTTGGGACCTCGATGAGCAGTTCTTC
>TRBV21-1|.|19|TRBJ2-6|.
CASSFLDRRGSSGANVLTF
TGTGCCAGCAGCTTCCTGGACAGAAGAGGGTCTAGCGGGGCCAACGTCCTGACTTTC
>TRBV20-1|TRBD1|14|TRBJ2-3|many
CSARERGRIDTQYF
TGCAGTGCTAGAGAAAGGGGGCGAATAGATACGCAGTATTTT
>TRBV12-3/TRBV12-4|.|18|TRBJ1-5|many
CASSSVRLDRRLYQPQHF
TGTGCCAGCAGTTCCGTAAGATTGGACAGAAGGTTGTATCAGCCCCAGCATTTT